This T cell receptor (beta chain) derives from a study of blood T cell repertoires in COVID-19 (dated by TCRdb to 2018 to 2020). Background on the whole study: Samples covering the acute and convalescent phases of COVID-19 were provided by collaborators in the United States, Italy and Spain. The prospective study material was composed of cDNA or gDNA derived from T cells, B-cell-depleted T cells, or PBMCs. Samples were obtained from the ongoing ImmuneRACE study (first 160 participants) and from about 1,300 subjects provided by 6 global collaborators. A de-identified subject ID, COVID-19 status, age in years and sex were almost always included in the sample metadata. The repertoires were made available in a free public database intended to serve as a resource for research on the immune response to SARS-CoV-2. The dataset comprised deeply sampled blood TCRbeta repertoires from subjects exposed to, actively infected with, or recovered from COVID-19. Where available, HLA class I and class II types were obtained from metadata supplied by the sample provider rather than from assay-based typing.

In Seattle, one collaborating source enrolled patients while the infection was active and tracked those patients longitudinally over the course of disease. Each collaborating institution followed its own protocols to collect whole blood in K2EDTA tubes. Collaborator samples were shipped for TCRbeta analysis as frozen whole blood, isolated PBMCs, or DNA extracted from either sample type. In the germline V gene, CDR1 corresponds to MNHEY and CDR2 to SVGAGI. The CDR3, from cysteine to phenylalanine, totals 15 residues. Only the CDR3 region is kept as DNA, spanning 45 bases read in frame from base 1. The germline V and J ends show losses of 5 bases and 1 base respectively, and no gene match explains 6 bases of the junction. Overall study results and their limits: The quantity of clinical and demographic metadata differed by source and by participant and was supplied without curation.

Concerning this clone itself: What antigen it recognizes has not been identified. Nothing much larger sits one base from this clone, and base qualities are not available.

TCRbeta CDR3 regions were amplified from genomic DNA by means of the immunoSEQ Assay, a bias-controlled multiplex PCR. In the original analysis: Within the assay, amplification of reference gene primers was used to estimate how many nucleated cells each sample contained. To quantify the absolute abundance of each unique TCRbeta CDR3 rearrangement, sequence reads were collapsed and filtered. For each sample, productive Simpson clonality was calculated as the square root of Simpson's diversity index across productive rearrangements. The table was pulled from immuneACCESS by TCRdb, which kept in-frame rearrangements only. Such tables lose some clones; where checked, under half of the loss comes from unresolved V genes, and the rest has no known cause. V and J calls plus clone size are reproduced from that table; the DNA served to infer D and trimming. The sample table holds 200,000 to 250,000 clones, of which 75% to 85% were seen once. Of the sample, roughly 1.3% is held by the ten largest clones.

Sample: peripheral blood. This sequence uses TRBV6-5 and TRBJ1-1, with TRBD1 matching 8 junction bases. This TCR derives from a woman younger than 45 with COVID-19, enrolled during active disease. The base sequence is TGTGCCAGCAGTATAAGCAGGGGGCCGAACACTGAAGCTTTCTTT. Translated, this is CASSISRGPNTEAFF.